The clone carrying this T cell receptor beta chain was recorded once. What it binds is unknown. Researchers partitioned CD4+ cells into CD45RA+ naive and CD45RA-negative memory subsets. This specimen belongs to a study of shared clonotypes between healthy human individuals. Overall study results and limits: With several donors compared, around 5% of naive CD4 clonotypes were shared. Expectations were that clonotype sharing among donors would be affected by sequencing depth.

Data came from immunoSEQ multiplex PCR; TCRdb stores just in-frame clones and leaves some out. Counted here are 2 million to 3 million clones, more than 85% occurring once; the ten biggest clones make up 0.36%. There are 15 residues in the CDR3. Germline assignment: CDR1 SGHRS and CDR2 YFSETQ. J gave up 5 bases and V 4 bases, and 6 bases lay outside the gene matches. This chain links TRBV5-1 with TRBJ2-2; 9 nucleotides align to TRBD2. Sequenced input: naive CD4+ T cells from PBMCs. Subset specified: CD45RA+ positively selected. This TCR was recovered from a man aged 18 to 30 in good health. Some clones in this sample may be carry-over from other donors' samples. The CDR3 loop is CASSTVTSGTGELFF. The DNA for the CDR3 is TGCGCCAGCAGCACCGTGACTAGCGGTACCGGGGAGCTGTTTTTT.